The 32 T cell receptor beta chains listed next were all sequenced from one sample in a study of cytomegalovirus exposure and HLA in healthy donors. The PCR had 60 Vbeta and 13 Jbeta primers. TCRdb's table, derived via immunoSEQ multiplex PCR, lists solely in-frame clones and lacks some. The sample totals just over 50,000 clones. Material: PBMCs. The receptors shown here come from a woman in her sixties in good health and CMV-seropositive.

CDR3 nucleotide sequence: TGTGCCAGCAGCTTATCGGGGGGGGGCGGCAATCAGCCCCAGCATTTT. It codes for CASSLSGGGGNQPQHF. The chain combines TRBV7-9 with TRBJ1-5, with D possibly being TRBD1 (6 bases). Per the germline V gene, CDR1 is SEHNR and CDR2 is FQNEAQ (reference sequence). The CDR3 consists of 16 residues. Trimming took 2 bases from V and 2 from J, leaving 13 bases between them.

The chain is built from TRBV27 and TRBJ1-5; TRBD1 might be the D (5 bases). Trimming took 8 bases from V and 9 from J, leaving 11 bases between them. Germline CDR1 is MNHEY and CDR2 is SMNVEV (reference sequence). This CDR3 contains 11 residues. DNA for the CDR3: TGTGCCAGCCATGGGGGGGGGCCCCAGCATTTT. Protein sequence: CASHGGGPQHF.

The gene calls are TRBV7-8 and TRBJ1-1, with unresolved D. Trimming left V 3 bases short and J 6 bases short, with 20 bases between. The CDR3 is 16 residues long. Germline V gene lookup returns CDR1 SGHVS and CDR2 FQNEAQ. CDR3 sequence (DNA): TGTGCCAGCAGCTTGTTTGAAGGTCTGGTTAGCGCTGAAGCTTTCTTT. It specifies CASSLFEGLVSAEAFF.

This rearrangement joins TRBV6-6 to TRBJ2-7, with D tentatively TRBD1 (6 bases). Germline CDR1 and CDR2: MNHNY and SVGAGI (reference sequence). V gave up 10 bases and J gave up 3 bases, with 16 bases separating them. This CDR3 is 13 amino acids long. The CDR3 sequence: CATRAGQSYEQYF. DNA for the CDR3: TGTGCCACCCGAGCTGGACAGAGCTACGAGCAGTACTTC.

The chain combines TRBV11-2 with TRBJ1-4; D possibly corresponds to TRBD1 (5 bases). The length of the CDR3 is 13 residues. CDR1 SGHAT and CDR2 FQNNGV come from the germline V gene. The ends were cut back, 5 bases at V and 7 bases at J, with 11 bases in the middle. The CDR3 region is CASSRQLFEKLFF. Here the CDR3 DNA reads TGTGCCAGCAGCCGACAGCTTTTTGAAAAACTGTTTTTT. Using reference TRBV11-2 and TRBJ1-4 for the parts outside the CDR3, the full variable domain is EAGVAQSPRYKIIEKRQSVAFWCNPISGHATLYWYQQILGQGPKLLIQFQNNGVVDDSQLPKDRFSAERLKGVDSTLKIQPAKLEDSAVYLCASSRQLFEKLFFGSGTQLSVL.

This chain joins TRBV5-6 and TRBJ2-5, with 9 bases matching TRBD1. CDR3 length: 15 amino acids. The germline CDR1 and CDR2 sequences are SGHDT and YYEEEE. V was clipped by 4 bases and J by 2 bases; unmatched bases: 6. DNA of the CDR3: TGTGCCAGCAGCGGAGGACAGGGGATACAAGAGACCCAGTACTTC. It translates to CASSGGQGIQETQYF.

This chain joins TRBV6-1 and TRBJ2-1; D possibly corresponds to TRBD2 (6 bases). Trimming removed 4 bases from V and 1 base from J, with 17 bases in between. Germline CDR1 is MNHNS and CDR2 is SASEGT. This CDR3 has 17 amino acids. The CDR3 sequence: CASSGRGGGESYNEQFF. The DNA of the CDR3 is TGTGCCAGCAGTGGGAGGGGAGGCGGGGAGTCCTACAATGAGCAGTTCTTC.

This chain links TRBV4-1 with TRBJ2-5, with 16 bases aligning to TRBD2. Germline-derived CDR1 and CDR2 are MGHRA and YSYEKL. V shed 0 bases, J shed 4 bases, and the junction held 11 bases outside the gene matches. The CDR3 runs to 20 residues. CDR3 residues: CASSQDWGTSGGAFRETQYF. The CDR3 DNA sequence: TGCGCCAGCAGCCAAGATTGGGGGACTAGCGGGGGGGCCTTCAGAGAGACCCAGTACTTC.

This chain links TRBV18 with TRBJ1-5; maybe TRBD1 (6 bases). Per germline, CDR1 KGHSH and CDR2 LQKENI. The CDR3 contains 14 residues. V lost 4 bases and J lost 1, with 8 bases in between. DNA of the CDR3: TGTGCCAGCTCACAACAGGGAAGCAATCAGCCCCAGCATTTT. Amino acids: CASSQQGSNQPQHF. Full variable domain (rest looked up from reference TRBV18 and TRBJ1-5): NAGVMQNPRHLVRRRGQEARLRCSPMKGHSHVYWYRQLPEEGLKFMVYLQKENIIDESGMPKERFSAEFPKEGPSILRIQQVVRGDSAAYFCASSQQGSNQPQHFGDGTRLSIL.

The chain combines TRBV5-1 with TRBJ2-1; D uncertain. V lost 0 bases, J lost 5 bases, and 3 bases lay in between. Germline V gene sequence: CDR1 SGHRS, CDR2 YFSETQ. The CDR3 is 12 residues long. DNA of the CDR3: TGCGCCAGCAGCTTGGGAGACAATGAGCAGTTCTTC. Translating it yields CASSLGDNEQFF.

This chain connects TRBV12-2 to TRBJ1-2; the table names TRBD1, a call not compared with the DNA. TRBV12-2 is a known pseudogene. The CDR3 is made up of 18 amino acids. This CDR3 is CASRLAYDSGTGAYGYTF. The CDR3 region has the DNA TGTGCAAGTCGCTTAGCATATGATTCCGGGACAGGGGCCTATGGCTACACCTTC.

The chain couples TRBV5-4 to TRBJ2-7; 8 bases fit TRBD1. The CDR3 runs to 14 residues. Germline loops: CDR1 SGHNT, CDR2 YYREEE (reference sequence). V lost 8 bases, J lost 1 base, and 8 bases stayed unmatched. The CDR3 reads CASQDQGASYEQYF. In nucleotides, the CDR3 is TGTGCCAGTCAAGACCAGGGGGCTTCCTACGAGCAGTACTTC.

The genes are TRBV11-3 and TRBJ2-7, with no clear D. The CDR3 covers 13 residues. The germline V gene encodes CDR1 SGHNT and CDR2 YENEEA. Between the trimmed V and J ends, which lost 5 bases and 5 bases, there was a span of 13 bases. CDR3 nucleotide sequence: TGTGCCAGCAGCGAAGGTTGGGCCGACGAGCAGTACTTC. Translating it yields CASSEGWADEQYF.

The rearrangement uses TRBV28 and TRBJ2-7; possible D gene TRBD1, 6 bases. From germline, CDR1 is MDHEN and CDR2 SYDVKM. The CDR3 covers 14 residues. Trimming pared 3 bases from V and 0 bases from J, leaving 9 bases between. The CDR3 here is CASSFGGSSYEQYF. As DNA, the CDR3 is TGTGCCAGCAGTTTTGGGGGCAGCTCCTACGAGCAGTACTTC.

J is TRBJ1-4 and V is TRBV6-1; D perhaps matches TRBD1 (6 bases). Trimming removed 6 bases at V and 6 bases at J, with 17 bases between. The CDR3 contains 15 residues. Germline V gene data show CDR1 as MNHNS and CDR2 as SASEGT. CDR3 loop: CASSLLQGIDEKLFF. For the CDR3, the DNA is TGTGCCAGCAGCCTTTTACAGGGAATAGATGAAAAACTGTTTTTT.

This chain uses TRBV4-1 with TRBJ2-3; the match to TRBD2 covers 10 bases. The CDR3 contains 16 residues. V trimming: 2 bases; J trimming: 3 bases; junction bases outside the gene matches: 5. The germline V gene has CDR1 MGHRA and CDR2 YSYEKL. CDR3 protein: CASSQMRLAGTDTQYF. CDR3 nucleotide sequence: TGCGCCAGCAGCCAAATGCGACTAGCGGGTACAGATACGCAGTATTTT.

CDR3 protein: CASSPLDRAGAQYF. The DNA of the CDR3 is TGTGCCAGCAGTCCGCTAGACAGGGCCGGGGCCCAGTACTTC. The chain carries TRBV27 and TRBJ2-5, with TRBD1 matching over 7 bases. Germline V lookup: CDR1 MNHEY, CDR2 SMNVEV (reference sequence). This CDR3 contains 14 residues. V shed 5 bases, J shed 9 bases, and the junction held 12 bases outside the gene matches.

The rearrangement uses TRBV2 and TRBJ2-1; a weak D match, TRBD1 (6 bases). This CDR3 is 15 amino acids long. The V and J ends lost 1 base and 4 bases respectively, with 11 bases between them. The germline V gene has CDR1 SNHLY and CDR2 FYNNEI. The CDR3, as DNA: TGTGCCAGCAGTGAAGGCGCAGGGGAGTACAATGAGCAGTTCTTC. Protein product: CASSEGAGEYNEQFF.

J is TRBJ1-1 and V is TRBV18; tentatively, D is TRBD1 (5 bases). V shed 2 bases and J shed 3 bases, with 13 bases lying between them. The CDR3 loop spans 15 amino acids. Looked up from germline, CDR1 is KGHSH and CDR2 is LQKENI. This CDR3 is CASSPGSGADTEAFF. CDR3 nucleotides: TGTGCCAGCTCACCAGGAAGCGGGGCGGACACTGAAGCTTTCTTT.

V gene TRBV19 combines with J gene TRBJ1-2; 7 bases align to TRBD1. V was pared by 5 bases and J by 6 bases, with 9 bases of the junction left unmatched. CDR3 length equals 14 residues. Germline assignment: CDR1 LNHDA and CDR2 SQIVND (reference sequence). The CDR3 is CASSLRQGRDGYTF. The CDR3 DNA follows: TGTGCCAGTAGTCTACGACAGGGTAGGGATGGCTACACCTTC.

The chain joins TRBV27 to TRBJ2-6, with 8 bases that match TRBD1. This CDR3 region has 19 residues. Germline lookup yields CDR1 MNHEY and CDR2 SMNVEV (reference sequence). With V trimmed by 1 base and J by 0 bases, 8 bases remained unmatched. The CDR3 is CASSLWDRTVLSGANVLTF. The CDR3, as DNA: TGTGCCAGCAGTTTATGGGACAGGACTGTCCTCTCTGGGGCCAACGTCCTGACTTTC.

This sequence joins TRBV9 and TRBJ2-7; 8 bases fit TRBD1. Trimming took 3 bases from V and 3 from J; bases not matched to a gene: 8. The CDR3 has 15 amino acids. Germline CDR1 is SGDLS and CDR2 is YYNGEE. The CDR3, as DNA: TGTGCCAGCAGCGAGGGGGACAGGAGAGACTACGAGCAGTACTTC. Its protein is CASSEGDRRDYEQYF. Together with reference TRBV9 and TRBJ2-7, the CDR3 gives the full variable domain: DSGVTQTPKHLITATGQRVTLRCSPRSGDLSVYWYQQSLDQGLQFLIQYYNGEERAKGNILERFSAQQFPDLHSELNLSSLELGDSALYFCASSEGDRRDYEQYFGPGTRLTVT.

The chain joins TRBV6-4 to TRBJ1-2; 9 bases fit TRBD1. V shed 4 bases and J 8 bases; nucleotides not matched to a gene: 5. Germline V gene lookup returns CDR1 MRHNA and CDR2 SNTAGT. The CDR3 has 13 residues. This chain's CDR3 is CASSVTGGEGYTF. CDR3 DNA sequence: TGTGCCAGCAGTGTAACAGGGGGCGAGGGCTACACCTTC.

The rearrangement links TRBV7-9 to TRBJ1-5, with D perhaps matching TRBD1 (5 bases). The V gene's germline CDR1 is SEHNR and CDR2 FQNEAQ (reference sequence). The CDR3 has 16 amino acids. Trimming removed 3 bases from V and 0 bases from J, with 12 bases in between. The CDR3 sequence is CASSLAGGYSNQPQHF. The CDR3, as DNA: TGTGCCAGCAGCTTGGCCGGGGGTTATAGCAATCAGCCCCAGCATTTT.

The chain has TRBV5-1 and TRBJ2-5; 14 nucleotides line up with TRBD2. CDR1 and CDR2 from the germline V gene are SGHRS and YFSETQ. There are 18 residues in the CDR3. With V trimmed by 0 bases and J by 1 base, 5 bases remained unmatched. The CDR3 DNA reads TGCGCCAGCAGCTTGGGTTGGACTAGCGGGGGGAGCCAAGAGACCCAGTACTTC. As protein: CASSLGWTSGGSQETQYF.

V gene TRBV25-1 combines with J gene TRBJ1-1; D not resolved. Germline V lookup: CDR1 MGHDK, CDR2 SYGVNS. V was clipped by 0 bases and J by 4 bases, with 12 bases between them. The CDR3 has 15 residues. CDR3 bases: TGTGCCAGCAGTGAATACGCCCTCGGGAGCACTGAAGCTTTCTTT. This sequence encodes CASSEYALGSTEAFF.

The V call is TRBV5-1, the J call TRBJ1-1, with D uncertain. Germline CDR1 SGHRS, CDR2 YFSETQ. V lost 2 bases and J 0 bases, leaving 8 bases between the germline ends. The CDR3 is 14 residues long. CDR3 sequence reads: CASSFGGVNTEAFF. For the CDR3, the DNA is TGCGCCAGCAGCTTTGGAGGCGTGAACACTGAAGCTTTCTTT.

The V gene is TRBV15, the J gene TRBJ1-5; D may be TRBD1 (5 bases). This CDR3 has 13 amino acids. Germline assignment: CDR1 LNHNV and CDR2 YYDKDF (reference sequence). V lost 5 bases and J lost 4, with 9 bases in between. The DNA for the CDR3 is TGTGCCACCAGCGCGGGGGTTAATCAGCCCCAGCATTTT. Translated, it gives CATSAGVNQPQHF.

The V call is TRBV5-1, the J call TRBJ1-6; the D gene is possibly TRBD1 (5 bases). Per the germline V gene, CDR1 is SGHRS and CDR2 is YFSETQ. The CDR3 totals 17 residues. The V end was cut by 4 bases, the J end by 8 bases, with 22 bases between. CDR3 in amino acids: CASSQTGGVPYDSPLHF. The DNA for the CDR3 is TGCGCCAGCAGCCAAACGGGAGGGGTCCCCTACGATTCACCCCTCCACTTT.

CDR3 protein: CASSLGDTWGNQPQHF. CDR3 in DNA: TGCGCCAGCAGCTTGGGGGACACGTGGGGCAATCAGCCCCAGCATTTT. This chain connects TRBV5-1 to TRBJ1-5, with D tentatively TRBD1 (6 bases). Trimming shortened V by 0 bases and J by 2 bases, and 12 bases separated the two germline ends. The CDR3 extends over 16 amino acids. Germline assignment: CDR1 SGHRS and CDR2 YFSETQ.

The chain has TRBV11-3 and TRBJ1-2, with 8 bases fitting TRBD1. CDR3 length equals 14 residues. Per the germline V gene, CDR1 is SGHNT and CDR2 is YENEEA. Trimming took 4 bases from V and 4 from J; bases not matched to a gene: 5. The CDR3 DNA reads as TGTGCCAGCAGCTCCCAGGGGGCCAGCTATGGCTACACCTTC. Its translation: CASSSQGASYGYTF.

The chain couples TRBV19 to TRBJ2-3; 12 nucleotides match TRBD2. From germline, CDR1 is LNHDA and CDR2 SQIVND (reference sequence). The CDR3 loop spans 16 amino acids. After removal of 5 bases from V and 1 base from J, the junction contained 4 bases not matched to a gene. The CDR3 region has the DNA TGTGCCAGTAGTCTGACTAGCGGGGGCCGCACAGATACGCAGTATTTT. Encoded protein: CASSLTSGGRTDTQYF.